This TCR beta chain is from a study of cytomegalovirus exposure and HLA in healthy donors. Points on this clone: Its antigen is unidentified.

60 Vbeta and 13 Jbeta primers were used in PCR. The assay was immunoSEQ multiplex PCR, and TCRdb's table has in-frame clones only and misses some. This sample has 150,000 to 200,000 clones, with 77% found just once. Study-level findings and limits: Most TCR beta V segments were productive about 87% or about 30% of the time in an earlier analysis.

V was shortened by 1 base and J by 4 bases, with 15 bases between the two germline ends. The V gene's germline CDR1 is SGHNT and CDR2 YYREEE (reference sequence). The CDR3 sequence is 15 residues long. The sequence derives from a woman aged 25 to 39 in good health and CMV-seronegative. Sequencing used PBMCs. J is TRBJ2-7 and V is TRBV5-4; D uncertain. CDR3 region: CASSLHTVTAYEQYF. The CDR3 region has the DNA TGTGCCAGCAGCTTGCATACAGTTACCGCTTACGAGCAGTACTTC.